The clone carrying this TCR beta chain was seen only a few times. The sample comes from a study of T-cell reconstitution after alpha-beta-depleted transplantation in children. There are 15 residues in the CDR3. Germline CDR1 is SGHRS and CDR2 is YFSETQ. With 1 base removed from V and 3 bases from J, the gap between germline ends came to 10 bases. It was with unique molecular identifiers that the TCRbeta library was prepared. MiXCR, run by TCRdb on the PCR reads, gives a single entry per CDR3 protein. The profile covers approximately 340,000 distinct CDR3 sequences, with approximately 10% appearing a single time and 2% to 2.5% taken by the ten largest.

This sequence was found in a human donor who donated a stem cell graft to a child with acute lymphoblastic leukemia. This material consisted of PBMCs from the stem cell graft donor, taken from the stem cell graft. The gene calls are TRBV5-1 and TRBJ2-2, with a possible D match to TRBD1 (6 bases). The CDR3, as DNA: TGCGCCAGCAGCTTGCAGGGGAGCGACACCGGGGAGCTGTTTTTT. This codes for CASSLQGSDTGELFF.